This T cell receptor beta chain comes out of a study of cytomegalovirus exposure and HLA in healthy donors. Study observations and caveats: The authors confirmed in vitro that three CMV-associated chains were specific for CMV antigens.

On this clone itself: Its specificity is not known.

Data came from immunoSEQ multiplex PCR; TCRdb stores just in-frame clones and leaves some out. The sample yields 100,000 to 150,000 clones, 89% seen once. The CDR3 loop spans 15 amino acids. V was cut by 1 base and J by 5 bases, with 11 bases left in between. CDR1 and CDR2 from the germline V gene are SGHAT and FQNNGV. V and J are TRBV11-2 and TRBJ2-2, with a weak D call TRBD2 (5 bases). Sequenced: PBMCs. This TCR came from a woman under 30 in good health and CMV-seronegative. CDR3 coding DNA: TGTGCCAGCAGCTTAGCGAGCCTAGCTACCGGGGAGCTGTTTTTT. Protein sequence: CASSLASLATGELFF.